The T cell receptor beta chain under discussion was sequenced for a study of naive and memory T cell subsets. Points from the study as a whole: Over 95% of naive TCR sequences appeared only once after error correction, unlike memory subsets. Naive repertoires, especially CD8, held a few larger clonotypes, possibly memory cells re-expressing CD45RA.

About this clonotype itself: Antigen: not known.

CMV status came from CD4+ IFNgamma after overnight CMV lysate stimulation. Two oligonucleotides, mixed equimolar, formed the beta constant-region primer covering TRBC1 and TRBC2. Four rounds of PCR amplified the ligated cDNA using nested alpha and beta constant-region primers plus SP2. An oligonucleotide with the SP2 primer and a 12-nucleotide UMI was ligated to the cDNA 3' end. TCRdb re-called the UMI-ligation and nested PCR reads through MiXCR, storing one row per CDR3 protein. The sample lists around 100,000 distinct CDR3 sequences, more than 14% occurring once. The receptor's source is a human donor in good health. Sequenced material: naive CD8+ T cells from blood.

CDR3 sequence (DNA): TGTGCCAGCAGCCCCCACGCCTTTAGCGGGGGGAGTTCAGATACGCAGTATTTT. Translating gives CASSPHAFSGGSSDTQYF. The chain uses TRBV7-9 and TRBJ2-3, with 10 bases lining up with TRBD2. V dropped 5 bases and J dropped 4; count of bases not matched to a gene: 15. The germline V gene encodes CDR1 SEHNR and CDR2 FQNEAQ (reference sequence). This CDR3 has 18 amino acids. Filled out from reference TRBV7-9 and TRBJ2-3, the complete variable domain reads DTGVSQNPRHKITKRGQNVTFRCDPISEHNRLYWYRQTLGQGPEFLTYFQNEAQLEKSRLLSDRFSAERPKGSFSTLEIQRTEQGDSAMYLCASSPHAFSGGSSDTQYFGPGTRLTVL.